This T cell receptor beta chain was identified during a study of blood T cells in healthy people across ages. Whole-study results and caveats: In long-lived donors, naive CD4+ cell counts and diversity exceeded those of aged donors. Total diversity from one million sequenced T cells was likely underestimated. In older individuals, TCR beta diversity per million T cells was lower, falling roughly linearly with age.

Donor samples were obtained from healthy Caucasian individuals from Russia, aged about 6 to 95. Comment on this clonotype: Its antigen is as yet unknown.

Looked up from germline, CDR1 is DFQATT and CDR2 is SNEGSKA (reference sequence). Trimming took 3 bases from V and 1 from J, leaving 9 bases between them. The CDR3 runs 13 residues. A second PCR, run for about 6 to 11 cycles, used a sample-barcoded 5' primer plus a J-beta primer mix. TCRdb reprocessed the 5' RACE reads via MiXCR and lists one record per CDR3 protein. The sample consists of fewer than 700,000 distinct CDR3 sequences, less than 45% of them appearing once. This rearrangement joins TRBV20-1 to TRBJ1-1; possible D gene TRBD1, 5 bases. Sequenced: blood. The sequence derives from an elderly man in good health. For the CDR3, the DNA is TGCAGTGCTAGCTCAGGGTCGAACACTGAAGCTTTCTTT. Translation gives CSASSGSNTEAFF.